These T cell receptor beta chains were read from a single sample in a study of long-term antiretroviral therapy in people with HIV. Profiling relied on immunoSEQ multiplex PCR, and the TCRdb table lists in-frame clones only, not all of them. The table records some 40,000 clones, less than 95% of them present only once. Sample: unsorted PBMCs, taken around 9.2 years after starting antiretroviral therapy. The receptors originated from a man younger than 40 with HIV. CDR3s include the opening cysteine and the closing phenylalanine or tryptophan.

CDR3 protein: CASSTGTPTWGNQPQHF; J gene: TRBJ1-5; V gene: TRBV27; CDR3 length: 17
CDR3 protein: CASSLGRGYSYEQYF; J gene: TRBJ2-7; V gene: TRBV7-6; CDR3 length: 15
CDR3 protein: CASSSWTGGNEKLFF; J gene: TRBJ1-4; V gene: TRBV9; CDR3 length: 15
CDR3 protein: CASSWGQGEFAF; J gene: TRBJ1-2; V gene: TRBV11-2; CDR3 length: 12
CDR3 protein: CASSLGGTYEQYF; J gene: TRBJ2-7; V gene: TRBV5-1; CDR3 length: 13
CDR3 protein: CASSFFGEGTGELFF; J gene: TRBJ2-2; V gene: TRBV5-6; CDR3 length: 15
CDR3 protein: CASSSGQNTGELFF; J gene: TRBJ2-2; V gene: TRBV5-4; CDR3 length: 14
CDR3 protein: CASSLIVGVETQYF; J gene: TRBJ2-5; V gene: TRBV5-1; CDR3 length: 14
CDR3 protein: CASRDTGRSNEKLFF; J gene: TRBJ1-4; V gene: TRBV10-1; CDR3 length: 15
CDR3 protein: CASRPTGGGGYTF; J gene: TRBJ1-2; V gene: TRBV5-1; CDR3 length: 13
CDR3 protein: CASSSWALSGANVLTF; J gene: TRBJ2-6; V gene: TRBV7-2; CDR3 length: 16
CDR3 protein: CASSPGRTGNTEAFF; J gene: TRBJ1-1; V gene: TRBV5-1; CDR3 length: 15
CDR3 protein: CASSLGRQGYFDNEQFF; J gene: TRBJ2-1; V gene: TRBV7-9; CDR3 length: 17
CDR3 protein: CASSEGSEPYNEQFF; J gene: TRBJ2-1; V gene: TRBV6-1; CDR3 length: 15
CDR3 protein: CASSETGGSTEAFF; J gene: TRBJ1-1; V gene: TRBV25-1; CDR3 length: 14
CDR3 protein: CASSTHKGGHTEAFF; J gene: TRBJ1-1; V gene: TRBV19; CDR3 length: 15
CDR3 protein: CASSLVGTDTQYF; J gene: TRBJ2-3; V gene: TRBV7-7; CDR3 length: 13
CDR3 protein: CASSLDREETQYF; J gene: TRBJ2-5; V gene: TRBV5-4; CDR3 length: 13
CDR3 protein: CASSSTGTSGNTIYF; J gene: TRBJ1-3; V gene: TRBV7-9; CDR3 length: 15
CDR3 protein: CASTRLGQGTDTQYF; J gene: TRBJ2-3; V gene: TRBV2; CDR3 length: 15
CDR3 protein: CASSLAGGGRETQYF; J gene: TRBJ2-5; V gene: TRBV5-1; CDR3 length: 15
CDR3 protein: CATFNYGYTF; J gene: TRBJ1-2; V gene: TRBV10-3; CDR3 length: 10
CDR3 protein: CATLVGGVNTEAFF; J gene: TRBJ1-1; V gene: TRBV10-3; CDR3 length: 14
CDR3 protein: CASRSGGAGKTQYF; J gene: TRBJ2-5; V gene: TRBV28; CDR3 length: 14
CDR3 protein: CASSGSMDSPLHF; J gene: TRBJ1-6; V gene: TRBV25-1; CDR3 length: 13
CDR3 protein: CASSYRERDTQYF; J gene: TRBJ2-3; V gene: TRBV6-5; CDR3 length: 13
CDR3 protein: CASSPGSSGGYTF; J gene: TRBJ1-2; V gene: TRBV11-2; CDR3 length: 13
CDR3 protein: CASSAGQANEKLFF; J gene: TRBJ1-4; V gene: TRBV9; CDR3 length: 14
CDR3 protein: CAIGLGREQAFF; J gene: TRBJ1-1; V gene: TRBV10-3; CDR3 length: 12
CDR3 protein: CASSLGQENTEAFF; J gene: TRBJ1-1; V gene: TRBV19; CDR3 length: 14
CDR3 protein: CASSVFGQGKDTQYF; J gene: TRBJ2-3; V gene: TRBV9; CDR3 length: 15
CDR3 protein: CASRLTSGGAGGETQYF; J gene: TRBJ2-5; V gene: TRBV11-2; CDR3 length: 17
CDR3 protein: CASRGGTESYNEQFF; J gene: TRBJ2-1; V gene: TRBV6-1; CDR3 length: 15
CDR3 protein: CASSDPSFSNQPQHF; J gene: TRBJ1-5; V gene: TRBV7-8; CDR3 length: 15
CDR3 protein: CASSRGTGAASPLHF; J gene: TRBJ1-6; V gene: TRBV5-1; CDR3 length: 15
CDR3 protein: CASSGKTGPYEQYF; J gene: TRBJ2-7; V gene: TRBV9; CDR3 length: 14
CDR3 protein: CASSARTGDYNEQFF; J gene: TRBJ2-1; V gene: TRBV28; CDR3 length: 15
CDR3 protein: CASSLESGAYEQYF; J gene: TRBJ2-7; V gene: TRBV5-6; CDR3 length: 14
CDR3 protein: CASTWTSGGLQETQYF; J gene: TRBJ2-5; V gene: TRBV2; CDR3 length: 16
CDR3 protein: CASIIQGAGEAFF; J gene: TRBJ1-1; V gene: TRBV5-6; CDR3 length: 13
CDR3 protein: CASSYVSTGGDEQFF; J gene: TRBJ2-1; V gene: TRBV7-8; CDR3 length: 15
CDR3 protein: CASSQSGQINQPQHF; J gene: TRBJ1-5; V gene: TRBV16; CDR3 length: 15
CDR3 protein: CASSPGTGNFKQPQHF; J gene: TRBJ1-5; V gene: TRBV11-2; CDR3 length: 16
CDR3 protein: CASSLDSIRHRGGSF; J gene: TRBJ1-2; V gene: TRBV11-2; CDR3 length: 15
CDR3 protein: CASSLRRAPSSGNTIYF; J gene: TRBJ1-3; V gene: TRBV5-6; CDR3 length: 17
CDR3 protein: CASRNIGTRSSYEQYF; J gene: TRBJ2-7; V gene: TRBV2; CDR3 length: 16
CDR3 protein: CASSSEGTTDKGEFF; J gene: TRBJ2-1; V gene: TRBV19; CDR3 length: 15
CDR3 protein: CASSEAGGSEKLFF; J gene: TRBJ1-4; V gene: TRBV2; CDR3 length: 14
CDR3 protein: CAWSVGGPGRYGYTF; J gene: TRBJ1-2; V gene: TRBV30; CDR3 length: 15
CDR3 protein: CASRLRTVGSNQPQHF; J gene: TRBJ1-5; V gene: TRBV19; CDR3 length: 16
CDR3 protein: CASSLVNWGIQFF; J gene: TRBJ2-1; V gene: TRBV27; CDR3 length: 13